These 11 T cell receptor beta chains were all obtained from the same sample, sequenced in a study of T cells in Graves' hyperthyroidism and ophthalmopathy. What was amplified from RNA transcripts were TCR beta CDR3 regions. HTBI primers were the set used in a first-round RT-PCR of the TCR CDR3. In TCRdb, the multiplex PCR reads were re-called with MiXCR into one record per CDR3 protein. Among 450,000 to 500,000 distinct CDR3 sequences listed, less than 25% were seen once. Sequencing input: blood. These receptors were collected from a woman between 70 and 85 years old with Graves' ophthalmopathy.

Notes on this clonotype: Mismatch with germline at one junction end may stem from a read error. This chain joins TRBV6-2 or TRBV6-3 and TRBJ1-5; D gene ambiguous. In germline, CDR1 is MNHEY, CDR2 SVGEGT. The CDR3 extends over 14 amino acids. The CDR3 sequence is CVSSYWVRNQPQHF. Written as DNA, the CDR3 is TGTGTCAGCAGTTACTGGGTACGGAATCAGCCCCAGCATTTT.

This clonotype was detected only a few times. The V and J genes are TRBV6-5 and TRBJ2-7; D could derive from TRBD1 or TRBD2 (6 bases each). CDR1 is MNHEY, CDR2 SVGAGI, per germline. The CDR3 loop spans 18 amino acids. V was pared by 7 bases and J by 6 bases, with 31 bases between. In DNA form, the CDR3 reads TGTGCCAGCACCCGGGGGCCTATGGGGCAGGGATTGACGCGCGAGCAGTACTTC. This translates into CASTRGPMGQGLTREQYF.

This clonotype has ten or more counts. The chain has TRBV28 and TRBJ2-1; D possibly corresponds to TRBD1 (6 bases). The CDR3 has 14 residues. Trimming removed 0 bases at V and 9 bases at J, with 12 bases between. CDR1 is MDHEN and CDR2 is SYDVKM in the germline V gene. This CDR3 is CASSLWQGMAEQFF. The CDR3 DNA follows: TGTGCCAGCAGTTTATGGCAGGGGATGGCTGAGCAGTTCTTC.

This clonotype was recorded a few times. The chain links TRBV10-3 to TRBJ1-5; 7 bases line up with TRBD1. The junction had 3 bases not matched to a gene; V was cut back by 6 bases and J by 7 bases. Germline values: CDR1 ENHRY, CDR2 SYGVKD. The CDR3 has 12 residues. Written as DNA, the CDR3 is TGTGCCATCAGCAGGGACAGCCAGCCCCAGCATTTT. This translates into CAISRDSQPQHF.

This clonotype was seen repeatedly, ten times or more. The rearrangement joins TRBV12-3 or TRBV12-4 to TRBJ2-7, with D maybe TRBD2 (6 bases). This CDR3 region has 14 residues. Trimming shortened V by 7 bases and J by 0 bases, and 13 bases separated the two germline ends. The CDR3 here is CASTLGGNSYEQYF. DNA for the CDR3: TGTGCCAGCACCTTGGGGGGTAACTCCTACGAGCAGTACTTC.

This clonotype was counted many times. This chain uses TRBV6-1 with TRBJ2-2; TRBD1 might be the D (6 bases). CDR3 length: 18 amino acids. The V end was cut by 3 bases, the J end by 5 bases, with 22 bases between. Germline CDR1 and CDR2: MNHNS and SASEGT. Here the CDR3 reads CASSEAGFRGANTGELFF. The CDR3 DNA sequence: TGTGCCAGCAGTGAGGCCGGGTTCAGGGGCGCAAATACCGGGGAGCTGTTTTTT.

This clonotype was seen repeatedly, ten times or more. As DNA, the CDR3 is TGTGCCTCAGGGAGGGAAAGCCAGCCCCAGCATTTT. This sequence encodes CASGRESQPQHF. This chain links TRBV2 with TRBJ1-5, with a tentative D call TRBD1 (5 bases). This CDR3 region has 12 residues. Germline V gene lookup returns CDR1 SNHLY and CDR2 FYNNEI. V gave up 11 bases and J gave up 7 bases, with 15 bases separating them.

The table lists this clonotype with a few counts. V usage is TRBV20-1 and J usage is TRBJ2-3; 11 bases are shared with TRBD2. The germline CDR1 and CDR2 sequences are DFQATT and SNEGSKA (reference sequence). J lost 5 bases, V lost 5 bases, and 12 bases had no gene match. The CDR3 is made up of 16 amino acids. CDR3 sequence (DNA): TGCAGTGCTCCGCTTAGCGGGAGGGGTTTTTTAGATACGCAGTATTTT. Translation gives CSAPLSGRGFLDTQYF.

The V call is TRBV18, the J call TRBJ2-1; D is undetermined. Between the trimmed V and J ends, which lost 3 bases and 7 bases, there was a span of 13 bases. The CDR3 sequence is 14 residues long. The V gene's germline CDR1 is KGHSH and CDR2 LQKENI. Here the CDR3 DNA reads TGTGCCAGCTCACCTGGGGTGAGGACGAATGAGCAGTTCTTC. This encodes CASSPGVRTNEQFF.

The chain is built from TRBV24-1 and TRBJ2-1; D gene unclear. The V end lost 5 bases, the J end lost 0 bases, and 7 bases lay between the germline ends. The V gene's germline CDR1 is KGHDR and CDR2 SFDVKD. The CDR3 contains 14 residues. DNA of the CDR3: TGTGCCACCAGTGCCCCGCCCTCCTACAATGAGCAGTTCTTC. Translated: CATSAPPSYNEQFF.

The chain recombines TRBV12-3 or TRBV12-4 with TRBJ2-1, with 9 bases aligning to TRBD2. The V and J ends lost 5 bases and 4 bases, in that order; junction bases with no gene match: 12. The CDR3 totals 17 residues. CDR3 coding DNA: TGTGCCAGCAGTGTTTTGGGGACTAGCAGTTCGTACAATGAGCAGTTCTTC. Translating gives CASSVLGTSSSYNEQFF.